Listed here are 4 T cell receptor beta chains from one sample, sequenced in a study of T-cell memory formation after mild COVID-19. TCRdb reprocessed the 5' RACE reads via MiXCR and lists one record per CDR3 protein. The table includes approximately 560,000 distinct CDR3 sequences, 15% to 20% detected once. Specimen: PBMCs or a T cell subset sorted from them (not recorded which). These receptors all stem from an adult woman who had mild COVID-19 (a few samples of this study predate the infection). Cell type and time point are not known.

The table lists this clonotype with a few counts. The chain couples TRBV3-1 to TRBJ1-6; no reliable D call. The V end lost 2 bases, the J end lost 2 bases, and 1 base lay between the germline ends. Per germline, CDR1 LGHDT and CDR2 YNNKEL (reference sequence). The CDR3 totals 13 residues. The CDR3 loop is CASSQPYNSPLHF. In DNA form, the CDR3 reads TGTGCCAGCAGCCAACCCTATAATTCACCCCTCCACTTT. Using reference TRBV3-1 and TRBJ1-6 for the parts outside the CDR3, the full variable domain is DTAVSQTPKYLVTQMGNDKSIKCEQNLGHDTMYWYKQDSKKFLKIMFSYNNKELIINETVPNRFSPKSPDKAHLNLHINSLELGDSAVYFCASSQPYNSPLHFGNGTRLTVT.

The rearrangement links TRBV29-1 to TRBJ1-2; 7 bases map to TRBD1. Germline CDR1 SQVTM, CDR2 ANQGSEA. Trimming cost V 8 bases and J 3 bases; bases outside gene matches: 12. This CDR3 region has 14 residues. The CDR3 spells CSSLGGGADYGYTF. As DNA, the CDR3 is TGCAGCTCCTTAGGAGGGGGCGCCGACTATGGCTACACCTTC.

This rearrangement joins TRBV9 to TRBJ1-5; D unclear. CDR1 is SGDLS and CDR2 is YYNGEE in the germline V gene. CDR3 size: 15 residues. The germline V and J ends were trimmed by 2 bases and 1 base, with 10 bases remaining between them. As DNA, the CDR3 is TGTGCCAGCAGCGTTGGGTTTTCGAGCAATCAGCCCCAGCATTTT. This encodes CASSVGFSSNQPQHF.

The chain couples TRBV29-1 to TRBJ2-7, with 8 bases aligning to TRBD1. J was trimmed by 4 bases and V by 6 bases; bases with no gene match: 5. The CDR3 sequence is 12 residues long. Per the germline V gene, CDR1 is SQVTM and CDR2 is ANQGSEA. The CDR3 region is CSVADRGYEQYF. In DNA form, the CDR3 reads TGCAGCGTCGCCGACAGGGGATACGAGCAGTACTTC.